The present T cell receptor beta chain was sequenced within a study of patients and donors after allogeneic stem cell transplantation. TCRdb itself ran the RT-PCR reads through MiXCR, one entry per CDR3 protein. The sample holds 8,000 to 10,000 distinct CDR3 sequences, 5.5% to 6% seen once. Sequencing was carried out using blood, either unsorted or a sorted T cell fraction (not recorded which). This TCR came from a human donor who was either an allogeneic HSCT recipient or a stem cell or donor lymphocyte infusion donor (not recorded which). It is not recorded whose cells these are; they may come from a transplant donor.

The CDR3 region is CASDEAGILTDTQYF. The CDR3 coding sequence is TGTGCCAGCGACGAGGCGGGGATCCTCACAGATACGCAGTATTTT. The chain couples TRBV6-1 to TRBJ2-3; TRBD2 is a possible D gene (6 bases). Trimming shortened V by 8 bases and J by 2 bases, and 17 bases separated the two germline ends. Germline V gene data show CDR1 as MNHNS and CDR2 as SASEGT. The CDR3 has 15 amino acids.